The sequence of this T cell receptor beta chain was determined in a study of human CD8 memory T cell subsets. Production of TCR beta libraries used UMI-labeled 5' RACE as the method. TCRdb reworked the 5' RACE reads into one entry per CDR3 protein, no DNA. The table gives about 4,200 distinct CDR3 sequences; the top ten clones make up roughly 32% of it. PBMC originated from healthy-donor buffy coats. For every subset, the RNA was derived from duplicate vials of fewer than 170,000 sorted CD8+ T cells. The sequenced sample was CD8+ effector memory T cells (TEM) sorted from PBMCs. Subset noted: effector memory CD8 T cells, CCR7- CD45RO+ CD95+. The sequence was obtained from a human donor in good health.

The chain's CDR3 is CASSTTNTGTRYTF. This chain links TRBV27 with TRBJ1-2; the D gene TCRdb calls, TRBD1, cannot be checked with no DNA. The CDR3 totals 14 residues. CDR1 and CDR2 from the germline V gene are MNHEY and SMNVEV (reference sequence).